Sequencing of this T cell receptor (beta chain) was carried out in a study of T cells after yellow fever vaccination. TCRdb re-analysed the 5' RACE reads in MiXCR, keeping a single row per CDR3 protein. The data hold 300,000 to 350,000 distinct CDR3 sequences, with approximately 4% observed a single time. This clonotype came up a few times. The junction had 14 bases not matched to a gene; V was cut back by 5 bases and J by 9 bases. The CDR3 loop spans 15 amino acids. Sequences were derived from PBMCs, sampled 15 days after the yellow fever booster vaccination. The chain recombines TRBV12-3 or TRBV12-4 with TRBJ2-3; 7 bases fit TRBD1. This clonotype originated in a man between 18 and 29 years old who received the YFV17D yellow fever vaccine. DNA of the CDR3: TGTGCCAGCAGTCTGAGGGGCCCAGGGGGTTTAACGCAGTATTTT. Residues: CASSLRGPGGLTQYF.